The T cell receptor (beta chain) described here comes from a study of blood T cell repertoires in COVID-19. Overall study context: Acute-phase and convalescent COVID-19 samples originated in the United States, Italy and Spain. From T cells, B-cell-depleted T cells, or PBMCs came the material, which was cDNA or gDNA.

Source study methods: Reference gene primer amplification gave estimated nucleated cell counts. TCRdb's table, derived via immunoSEQ multiplex PCR, lists solely in-frame clones and lacks some. That table supplies the V and J calls and clone size; D and trimming were determined from the DNA. The sample holds 240,000 or so clones, about 80% seen once. V was cut by 2 bases and J by 2 bases, with 7 bases left in between. The CDR3 spans 12 residues. CDR1 and CDR2 (germline): GTSNPN, SVGIG (reference sequence). The chain links TRBV30 to TRBJ2-7; D not resolved. The sequence was collected from an elderly woman with acute or convalescent COVID-19. The sequenced sample was peripheral blood. DNA for the CDR3: TGTGCCTGGAGTCGTTCTACCTACGAGCAGTACTTC. This translates into CAWSRSTYEQYF.